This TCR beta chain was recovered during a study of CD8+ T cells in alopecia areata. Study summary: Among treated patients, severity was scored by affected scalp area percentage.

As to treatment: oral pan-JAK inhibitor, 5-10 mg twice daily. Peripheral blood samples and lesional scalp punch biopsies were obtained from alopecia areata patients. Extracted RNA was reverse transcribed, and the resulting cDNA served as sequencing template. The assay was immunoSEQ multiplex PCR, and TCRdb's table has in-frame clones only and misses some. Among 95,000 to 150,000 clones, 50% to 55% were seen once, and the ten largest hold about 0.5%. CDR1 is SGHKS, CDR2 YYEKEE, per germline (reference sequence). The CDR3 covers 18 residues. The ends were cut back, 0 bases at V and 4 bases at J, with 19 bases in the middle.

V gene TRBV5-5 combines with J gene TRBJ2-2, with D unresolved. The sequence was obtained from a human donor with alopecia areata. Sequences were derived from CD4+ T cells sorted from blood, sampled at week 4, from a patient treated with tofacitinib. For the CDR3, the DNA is TGTGCCAGCAGCTTGGCCCTATCGGTTTTGATTTCCACCGGGGAGCTGTTTTTT. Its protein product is CASSLALSVLISTGELFF. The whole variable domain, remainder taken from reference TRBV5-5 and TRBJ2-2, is DAGVTQSPTHLIKTRGQQVTLRCSPISGHKSVSWYQQVLGQGPQFIFQYYEKEERGRGNFPDRFSARQFPNYSSELNVNALLLGDSALYLCASSLALSVLISTGELFFGEGSRLTVL.